Presented here are 18 T cell receptor beta chains from one specimen sequenced in a study of T cell responses to AZD1222 COVID-19 vaccine. This table comes from immunoSEQ multiplex PCR, and its TCRdb copy is limited to in-frame clones, with some not included. The sample lists roughly 110,000 clones, approximately 89% seen once, with almost 6.5% in the top ten. The sequencing here drew on peripheral blood, taken 28 days after the second AZD1222 dose. Source of these receptors: an adult who received the AZD1222 COVID-19 vaccine.

The chain recombines TRBV6-5 with TRBJ1-1; the D is unclear. V was trimmed by 5 bases and J by 2 bases, leaving 12 bases between them. Germline CDR1 reads MNHEY; CDR2 reads SVGAGI. The CDR3 has 14 amino acids. CDR3 in amino acids: CASSPRARNTEAFF. DNA for the CDR3: TGTGCCAGCAGTCCTCGTGCACGAAACACTGAAGCTTTCTTT.

The genes are TRBV10-3 and TRBJ2-5; D possibly corresponds to TRBD2 (6 bases). The V gene lost 5 bases and the J gene lost 0 bases, with 10 bases spanning the gap. The germline V gene has CDR1 ENHRY and CDR2 SYGVKD. The CDR3 runs 14 residues. The CDR3 is CAISKRDYQETQYF. CDR3 in DNA: TGTGCCATCAGTAAACGGGACTACCAAGAGACCCAGTACTTC.

This chain links TRBV5-1 with TRBJ2-5, with TRBD2 matching 12 bases. Germline V gene data show CDR1 as SGHRS and CDR2 as YFSETQ. V lost 6 bases and J lost 2; bases outside the gene matches: 2. The CDR3 sequence is 14 residues long. The chain's CDR3 is CASMTSGGQETQYF. The CDR3 DNA sequence: TGCGCCAGCATGACTAGCGGGGGACAAGAGACCCAGTACTTC.

The rearrangement joins TRBV7-8 to TRBJ1-1; 11 nucleotides match TRBD1. This CDR3 is built from 16 residues. Germline loops: CDR1 SGHVS, CDR2 FQNEAQ. The trim removed 5 bases at V and 3 bases at J, leaving 8 bases unmatched. The CDR3 region has the DNA TGTGCCAGCAGCCCGAGGGACAGGGGGTCAGACACTGAAGCTTTCTTT. As protein: CASSPRDRGSDTEAFF.

This clone was counted between two and nine times. The chain employs TRBV19 and TRBJ1-1; D may be TRBD1 (5 bases). Germline-derived CDR1 and CDR2 are LNHDA and SQIVND (reference sequence). Trimming took off 5 bases at V and 0 bases at J, with 13 bases between the two ends. CDR3 length: 15 amino acids. CDR3 sequence: CASSPRTGMNTEAFF. For the CDR3, the DNA is TGTGCCAGTAGTCCCCGTACAGGAATGAACACTGAAGCTTTCTTT.

This clone was detected a few times. V is TRBV20-1 and J is TRBJ1-1; D unclear. The V gene lost 5 bases and the J gene lost 5 bases, with 9 bases spanning the gap. There are 11 residues in the CDR3. Germline assignment: CDR1 DFQATT and CDR2 SNEGSKA (reference sequence). The CDR3 DNA is TGCAGTGCTGATGTAGGGACTGAAGCTTTCTTT. Translating gives CSADVGTEAFF.

The rearrangement links TRBV7-3 to TRBJ1-2, with D maybe TRBD1 (5 bases). CDR1 SGHTA and CDR2 FQGTGA come from the germline V gene. The CDR3 contains 15 residues. Deletions cut 0 bases from V and 4 bases from J, with 12 bases between. Here the CDR3 reads CASSLTWEGPYGYTF. CDR3 in DNA: TGTGCCAGCAGCTTAACGTGGGAGGGGCCCTATGGCTACACCTTC.

The CDR3 reads CATSRAGTDPKNTGELFF. In DNA form, the CDR3 reads TGTGCCACCAGCAGGGCAGGGACAGACCCAAAGAACACCGGGGAGCTGTTTTTT. V gene TRBV15 combines with J gene TRBJ2-2; 7 bases line up with TRBD1. The CDR3 extends over 18 amino acids. From germline, CDR1 is LNHNV and CDR2 YYDKDF (reference sequence). V lost 3 bases, J lost 1 base, and 11 bases stayed unmatched.

The rearrangement joins TRBV28 to TRBJ2-5; perhaps D is TRBD1 or TRBD2 (6 bases each). CDR3 size: 14 residues. Germline CDR1 reads MDHEN; CDR2 reads SYDVKM. Between the trimmed V and J ends, which lost 6 bases and 7 bases, there was a span of 18 bases. The CDR3 spells CASSPPGAAGTQYF. For the CDR3, the DNA is TGTGCCAGCAGCCCCCCGGGGGCAGCGGGGACCCAGTACTTC.

The chain is built from TRBV2 and TRBJ1-2; D perhaps matches TRBD1 (5 bases). CDR1 SNHLY and CDR2 FYNNEI come from the germline V gene. Deletions cut 1 base from V and 8 bases from J, with 14 bases between. CDR3 length equals 14 residues. CDR3 region: CASSEGGAWGGYTF. CDR3 in DNA: TGTGCCAGCAGTGAAGGCGGGGCTTGGGGAGGCTACACCTTC.

This clone has just a few counts. The identical CDR3 is also encoded by other nucleotide sequences in the sample. The rearrangement uses TRBV18 and TRBJ2-2; 7 bases line up with TRBD2. Germline values: CDR1 KGHSH, CDR2 LQKENI. This CDR3 contains 16 residues. With 0 bases clipped from V and 1 base from J, the junction kept 2 bases outside the gene matches. DNA of the CDR3: TGTGCCAGCTCACCACCGACGGGGGGGAACACCGGGGAGCTGTTTTTT. It is translated as CASSPPTGGNTGELFF.

The chain has TRBV7-8 and TRBJ1-1; a weak D match, TRBD1 (5 bases). Germline lookup yields CDR1 SGHVS and CDR2 FQNEAQ. The CDR3 spans 13 residues. The V end was cut by 1 base, the J end by 10 bases, with 13 bases between. The CDR3 loop is CASSLEGNQRAFF. In DNA, the CDR3 is TGTGCCAGCAGCTTAGAGGGGAATCAACGAGCTTTCTTT.

This clone is a singleton in its sample. The chain couples TRBV19 to TRBJ1-6; weak D call: TRBD1 (5 bases). CDR1 is LNHDA, CDR2 SQIVND, per germline (reference sequence). The V end was cut by 7 bases, the J end by 7 bases, with 14 bases between. This CDR3 spans 14 amino acids. The CDR3 region has the DNA TGTGCCAGTATACCTCAGGGATTCAATTCACCCCTCCACTTT. Amino acid sequence: CASIPQGFNSPLHF.

V is TRBV10-3 and J is TRBJ2-3; 9 nucleotides match TRBD1. The germline V gene encodes CDR1 ENHRY and CDR2 SYGVKD. There are 15 residues in the CDR3. After removal of 5 bases from V and 2 bases from J, the junction contained 5 bases not matched to a gene. The CDR3 DNA follows: TGTGCCATCAGTCGACAGGGGGGATACACAGATACGCAGTATTTT. This encodes CAISRQGGYTDTQYF.

The CDR3 sequence: CASRSPAGTDTQYF. As DNA, the CDR3 is TGTGCCAGCAGGAGCCCTGCGGGCACAGATACGCAGTATTTT. The rearrangement uses TRBV28 and TRBJ2-3, with no clear D. This CDR3 contains 14 residues. Germline CDR1 MDHEN, CDR2 SYDVKM. V was clipped by 6 bases and J by 1 base, with 11 bases between them. The full variable domain, rest sourced from reference TRBV28 and TRBJ2-3, is DVKVTQSSRYLVKRTGEKVFLECVQDMDHENMFWYRQDPGLGLRLIYFSYDVKMKEKGDIPEGYSVSREKKERFSLILESASTNQTSMYLCASRSPAGTDTQYFGPGTRLTVL.

This chain joins TRBV18 and TRBJ1-6; unclear D gene. The CDR3 runs to 16 residues. The germline gives CDR1 KGHSH, CDR2 LQKENI. V lost 2 bases and J lost 2, with 10 bases in between. This chain's CDR3 is CASSPTPNAYNSPLHF. The CDR3 region has the DNA TGTGCCAGCTCACCAACGCCCAACGCCTATAATTCACCCCTCCACTTT.

V and J are TRBV9 and TRBJ2-2, with 7 bases aligning to TRBD2. CDR3 length: 16 residues. Germline V gene data show CDR1 as SGDLS and CDR2 as YYNGEE. Trimming cost V 6 bases and J 0 bases; bases outside gene matches: 8. CDR3 loop: CASTRRGSANTGELFF. The CDR3 DNA reads TGTGCCAGCACCAGGCGGGGGAGCGCGAACACCGGGGAGCTGTTTTTT.

The genes are TRBV7-2 and TRBJ2-2, with 8 bases matching TRBD1. J lost 6 bases, V lost 1 base, and 10 bases had no gene match. Germline V CDR1 and CDR2: SGHTA, FQGNSA. This CDR3 has 17 amino acids. The CDR3 loop reads CASSLVRRQGIAGELFF. CDR3 bases: TGTGCCAGCAGCTTAGTAAGGAGACAGGGGATTGCCGGGGAGCTGTTTTTT.